The rows below give T cell receptor beta chains drawn from one sample of a study of blood T cell repertoires in COVID-19. Profiled with immunoSEQ multiplex PCR; TCRdb holds only in-frame clones, not every one. The sample has a few hundred thousand clones; 89% are singletons. The sequencing sample was made of PBMCs or T cells enriched from blood (not recorded which). The source of these receptors is a woman aged 35 to 49 who had recovered from COVID-19. The CDR3 runs from the conserved cysteine through the conserved F or W. Each record gives: D gene, J gene, clone size, V gene, CDR3 protein, CDR3 DNA. A D gene is named only where the DNA matches it firmly. Only part of the rows carry a size: once, few, many, or a class if the clone is expanded.

D: NA; J: TRBJ1-5; size: once; V: TRBV19; CDR3: CASSIADSNQPQHF; DNA: TGTGCCAGTAGTATAGCAGATAGCAATCAGCCCCAGCATTTT
D: NA; J: TRBJ1-6; size: NA; V: TRBV11-3; CDR3: CASRSSRGSSSPLHF; DNA: TGTGCCAGCAGGTCTAGCAGGGGATCCTCTTCACCCCTCCACTTT
D: TRBD1; J: TRBJ2-2; size: NA; V: TRBV7-7; CDR3: CASSPGQGADTGELFF; DNA: TGTGCTAGCAGCCCTGGACAGGGGGCGGACACCGGGGAGCTGTTTTTT
D: NA; J: TRBJ2-7; size: NA; V: TRBV10-3; CDR3: CAISESASSVSEQYF; DNA: TGTGCCATCAGTGAGTCCGCTAGCTCGGTCTCCGAGCAGTACTTC
D: NA; J: TRBJ1-6; size: NA; V: TRBV9; CDR3: CASSHTREEGSNNSPLHF; DNA: TGTGCCAGCAGCCATACCCGGGAGGAGGGGTCCAATAATTCACCCCTCCACTTT
D: TRBD2; J: TRBJ2-7; size: NA; V: TRBV6-5; CDR3: CASSYAGGGSYEQYF; DNA: TGTGCCAGCAGTTACGCGGGGGGCGGCTCCTACGAGCAGTACTTC
D: TRBD1; J: TRBJ1-3; size: NA; V: TRBV7-9; CDR3: CASSRGQVGNTIYF; DNA: TGTGCCAGCAGCCGAGGACAGGTTGGAAACACCATATATTTT
D: NA; J: TRBJ1-1; size: NA; V: TRBV7-2; CDR3: CASSRRGFDAFF; DNA: TGTGCCAGCAGCCGAAGGGGGTTCGATGCTTTCTTT
D: NA; J: TRBJ2-5; size: NA; V: TRBV19; CDR3: CASSPPTGTQYF; DNA: TGTGCCAGTAGCCCTCCCACAGGTACTCAGTACTTC
D: TRBD1; J: TRBJ2-7; size: NA; V: TRBV19; CDR3: CASSPSGQINEQYF; DNA: TGTGCCAGTAGTCCCTCGGGACAGATCAACGAGCAGTACTTC
D: NA; J: TRBJ2-3; size: NA; V: TRBV11-3; CDR3: CASSFSSLITDTQYF; DNA: TGTGCCAGCAGCTTTTCTAGCCTCATCACAGATACGCAGTATTTT
D: NA; J: TRBJ2-3; size: NA; V: TRBV5-1; CDR3: CASSFSGIATDTQYF; DNA: TGCGCCAGCAGCTTCTCCGGGATTGCCACAGATACGCAGTATTTT
D: TRBD1; J: TRBJ1-2; size: NA; V: TRBV2; CDR3: CASSTTGGDYGYTF; DNA: TGTGCCAGCAGTACGACAGGGGGAGACTATGGCTACACCTTC
D: NA; J: TRBJ2-7; size: NA; V: TRBV7-2; CDR3: CASSLFSPHEQYF; DNA: TGTGCCAGCAGCTTATTCTCTCCCCACGAGCAGTACTTC
D: TRBD1; J: TRBJ2-2; size: NA; V: TRBV29-1; CDR3: CSVERDRVTGELFF; DNA: TGCAGCGTTGAAAGGGACAGGGTCACCGGGGAGCTGTTTTTT
D: NA; J: TRBJ1-2; size: NA; V: TRBV29-1; CDR3: CSVEEENYGYTF; DNA: TGCAGCGTTGAAGAAGAGAACTATGGCTACACCTTC
D: NA; J: TRBJ1-5; size: NA; V: TRBV2; CDR3: CASSEARGSQPQHF; DNA: TGTGCCAGCAGTGAAGCCCGGGGGTCGCAGCCCCAGCATTTT
D: TRBD2; J: TRBJ2-7; size: once; V: TRBV6-2/TRBV6-3; CDR3: CASSYGGSGGPYEQYF; DNA: TGTGCCAGCAGTTACGGGGGTAGCGGGGGACCCTACGAGCAGTACTTC
D: NA; J: TRBJ2-7; size: NA; V: TRBV11-2; CDR3: CASSTASPYYEQYF; DNA: TGTGCCAGCAGTACCGCTAGTCCCTACTACGAGCAGTACTTC
D: NA; J: TRBJ1-1; size: NA; V: TRBV5-4; CDR3: CASGMARVNTEAFF; DNA: TGTGCCAGCGGTATGGCGAGGGTCAACACTGAAGCTTTCTTT
D: NA; J: TRBJ2-1; size: NA; V: TRBV19; CDR3: CASRRAGGSLFNEQFF; DNA: TGTGCCAGTCGCAGAGCGGGCGGTTCCCTTTTCAATGAGCAGTTCTTC
D: NA; J: TRBJ2-1; size: NA; V: TRBV7-2; CDR3: CASSLRGGYNEQFF; DNA: TGTGCCAGCAGCCTCAGGGGTGGGTACAATGAGCAGTTCTTC
D: NA; J: TRBJ2-1; size: NA; V: TRBV7-2; CDR3: CASSSKAGKGYNEQFF; DNA: TGTGCCAGCAGCTCCAAGGCAGGGAAGGGTTACAATGAGCAGTTCTTC
D: NA; J: TRBJ2-3; size: NA; V: TRBV4-3; CDR3: CASSLSLTDTQYF; DNA: TGCGCCAGCAGCCTCTCCCTGACAGATACGCAGTATTTT
D: NA; J: TRBJ2-2; size: NA; V: TRBV11-3; CDR3: CASSLVAVGELFF; DNA: TGTGCCAGCAGCTTAGTCGCGGTCGGGGAGCTGTTTTTT
D: NA; J: TRBJ1-4; size: NA; V: TRBV9; CDR3: CASSVEGGPNEKLFF; DNA: TGTGCCAGCAGCGTCGAGGGGGGGCCTAATGAAAAACTGTTTTTT